A selection of T cell receptor beta chains follows, all from one sample in a study of cytomegalovirus exposure and HLA in healthy donors. Sequenced by immunoSEQ multiplex PCR; TCRdb stores in-frame clones only, minus some. The sample includes 150,000 or so clones, 65% to 85% of them seen just once. The sample consisted of PBMCs. The receptors were sampled from a man between 18 and 29 years old in good health and CMV-seronegative. Each CDR3 is given with its conserved first and last residue. The D gene is left open where the match is weak. Where a row states a size, it is once, few, many or the class of an expanded clone; other rows omit it.

cdr3_aa: CASSRDRAYGYTF
cdr3_nt: TGTGCCAGCAGCCGAGACAGGGCGTATGGCTACACCTTC
v_call: TRBV11-2
d_call: TRBD1
clone_size: -
j_call: TRBJ1-2

cdr3_aa: CASSVQGALTEAFF
cdr3_nt: TGTGCCAGCAGCGTGCAAGGGGCGCTCACTGAAGCTTTCTTT
v_call: TRBV9
d_call: -
clone_size: -
j_call: TRBJ1-1

cdr3_aa: CASSSGRGDGAGELFF
cdr3_nt: TGCGCCAGCAGCTCGGGCCGCGGGGATGGCGCCGGGGAGCTGTTTTTT
v_call: TRBV5-1
d_call: -
clone_size: -
j_call: TRBJ2-2

cdr3_aa: CASSTDNTEAFF
cdr3_nt: TGTGCCAGCAGTACAGATAACACTGAAGCTTTCTTT
v_call: TRBV2
d_call: -
clone_size: -
j_call: TRBJ1-1

cdr3_aa: CASSGQGYYGYTF
cdr3_nt: TGTGCCAGCAGCGGACAGGGCTACTATGGCTACACCTTC
v_call: TRBV27
d_call: TRBD1
clone_size: -
j_call: TRBJ1-2

cdr3_aa: CASSEGGLAGETDTQYF
cdr3_nt: TGTGCCAGCAGTGAAGGAGGACTAGCGGGGGAAACAGATACGCAGTATTTT
v_call: TRBV6-1
d_call: TRBD2
clone_size: -
j_call: TRBJ2-3

cdr3_aa: CASSLALEGKQPQHF
cdr3_nt: TGTGCCAGCAGCTTGGCCTTGGAGGGAAAACAGCCCCAGCATTTT
v_call: TRBV5-5
d_call: -
clone_size: -
j_call: TRBJ1-5

cdr3_aa: CASSRGTGQGGETQYF
cdr3_nt: TGTGCCAGCAGCCGCGGGACGGGGCAGGGCGGGGAGACCCAGTACTTC
v_call: TRBV7-2
d_call: -
clone_size: -
j_call: TRBJ2-5

cdr3_aa: CASSGGINEKLFF
cdr3_nt: TGTGCCAGTTCAGGGGGGATTAATGAAAAACTGTTTTTT
v_call: TRBV19
d_call: TRBD1
clone_size: -
j_call: TRBJ1-4

cdr3_aa: CASRVVGGDIQYF
cdr3_nt: TGTGCCAGTAGGGTGGTCGGGGGGGACATTCAGTACTTC
v_call: TRBV19
d_call: TRBD2
clone_size: -
j_call: TRBJ2-4

cdr3_aa: CASSPRVAGGPETQYF
cdr3_nt: TGTGCCAGCAGCCCCCGGGTAGCGGGGGGGCCGGAGACCCAGTACTTC
v_call: TRBV7-6
d_call: TRBD2
clone_size: -
j_call: TRBJ2-5

cdr3_aa: CASSERQGPNEKLFF
cdr3_nt: TGTGCCAGCAGCGAGCGACAGGGCCCTAATGAAAAACTGTTTTTT
v_call: TRBV9
d_call: TRBD1
clone_size: few
j_call: TRBJ1-4

cdr3_aa: CASSQEDRVDNEQFF
cdr3_nt: TGCGCCAGCAGCCAAGAAGACAGGGTAGACAATGAGCAGTTCTTC
v_call: TRBV4-1
d_call: TRBD1
clone_size: -
j_call: TRBJ2-1

cdr3_aa: CASTNTGGGGQPQHF
cdr3_nt: TGTGCCAGCACCAATACAGGGGGCGGTGGACAGCCCCAGCATTTT
v_call: TRBV28
d_call: TRBD1
clone_size: -
j_call: TRBJ1-5

cdr3_aa: CASSLGETDTQYF
cdr3_nt: TGCGCCAGCAGCTTGGGGGAGACAGATACGCAGTATTTT
v_call: TRBV5-1
d_call: -
clone_size: few
j_call: TRBJ2-3

cdr3_aa: CASSKGPGATNEKLFF
cdr3_nt: TGTGCCAGCAGCAAAGGTCCGGGAGCAACTAATGAAAAACTGTTTTTT
v_call: TRBV21-1
d_call: -
clone_size: few
j_call: TRBJ1-4

cdr3_aa: CATSSGTDNSPLHF
cdr3_nt: TGTGCCACCAGCAGCGGGACAGATAATTCACCCCTCCACTTT
v_call: TRBV15
d_call: TRBD1
clone_size: -
j_call: TRBJ1-6

cdr3_aa: CASSLAGQGFDEQFF
cdr3_nt: TGTGCCAGCAGCTTAGCGGGACAGGGCTTCGATGAGCAGTTCTTC
v_call: TRBV7-6
d_call: TRBD1
clone_size: -
j_call: TRBJ2-1

cdr3_aa: CASSAGGGTNEKLFF
cdr3_nt: TGTGCCAGCAGCGCTGGGGGAGGCACTAATGAAAAACTGTTTTTT
v_call: TRBV4-2
d_call: -
clone_size: -
j_call: TRBJ1-4

cdr3_aa: CASSTGLNTEAFF
cdr3_nt: TGTGCCAGTAGTACCGGGTTAAACACTGAAGCTTTCTTT
v_call: TRBV19
d_call: -
clone_size: -
j_call: TRBJ1-1